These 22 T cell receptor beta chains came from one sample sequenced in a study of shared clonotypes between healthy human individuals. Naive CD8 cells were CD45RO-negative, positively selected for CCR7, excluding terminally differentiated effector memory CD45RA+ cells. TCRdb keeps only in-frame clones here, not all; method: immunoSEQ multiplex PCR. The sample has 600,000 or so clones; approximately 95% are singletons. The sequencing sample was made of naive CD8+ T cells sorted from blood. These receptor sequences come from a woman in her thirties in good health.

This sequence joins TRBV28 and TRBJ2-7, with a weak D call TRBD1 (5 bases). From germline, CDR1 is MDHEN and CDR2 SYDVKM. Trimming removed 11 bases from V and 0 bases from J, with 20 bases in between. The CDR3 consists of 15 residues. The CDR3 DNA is TGTGCCCCCCCAGGGCCCCACAGCACCTCCTACGAGCAGTACTTC. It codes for CAPPGPHSTSYEQYF. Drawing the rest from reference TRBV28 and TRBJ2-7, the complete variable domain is DVKVTQSSRYLVKRTGEKVFLECVQDMDHENMFWYRQDPGLGLRLIYFSYDVKMKEKGDIPEGYSVSREKKERFSLILESASTNQTSMYLCAPPGPHSTSYEQYFGPGTRLTVT.

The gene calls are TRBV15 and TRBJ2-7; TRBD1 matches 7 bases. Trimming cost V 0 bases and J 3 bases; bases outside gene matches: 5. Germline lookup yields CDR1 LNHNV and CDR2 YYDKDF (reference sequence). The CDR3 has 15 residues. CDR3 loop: CATSRDRGTFYEQYF. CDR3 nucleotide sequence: TGTGCCACCAGCAGAGACAGGGGGACGTTCTACGAGCAGTACTTC.

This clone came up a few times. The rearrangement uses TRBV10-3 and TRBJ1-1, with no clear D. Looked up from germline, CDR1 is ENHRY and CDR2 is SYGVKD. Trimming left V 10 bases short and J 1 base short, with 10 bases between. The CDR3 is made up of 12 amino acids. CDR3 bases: TGTGCCACCCGACGGGAGAACACTGAAGCTTTCTTT. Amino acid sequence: CATRRENTEAFF.

The CDR3 sequence: CASSLGGPDAEEQYF. CDR3 DNA sequence: TGTGCCAGCAGTTTGGGGGGCCCTGACGCTGAGGAGCAGTACTTC. This chain links TRBV27 with TRBJ2-7; D may correspond to TRBD1 or TRBD2 (6 bases each). CDR3 size: 15 residues. Trimming stripped 3 bases from V and 7 bases from J, with 19 bases between. Looked up from germline, CDR1 is MNHEY and CDR2 is SMNVEV (reference sequence).

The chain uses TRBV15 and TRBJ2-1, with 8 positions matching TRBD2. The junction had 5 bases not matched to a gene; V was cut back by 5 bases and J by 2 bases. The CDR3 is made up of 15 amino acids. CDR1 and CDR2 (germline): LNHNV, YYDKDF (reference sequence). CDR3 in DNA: TGTGCCACCAGCCCAACTAGCGGAGCCTACAATGAGCAGTTCTTC. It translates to CATSPTSGAYNEQFF.

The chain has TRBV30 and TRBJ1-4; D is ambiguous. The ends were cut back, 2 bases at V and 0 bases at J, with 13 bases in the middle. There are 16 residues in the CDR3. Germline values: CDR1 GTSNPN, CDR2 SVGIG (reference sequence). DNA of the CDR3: TGTGCCTGGAGTTCCCCCCCGGGAGCAACTAATGAAAAACTGTTTTTT. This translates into CAWSSPPGATNEKLFF.

The CDR3 here is CASSIQTGELFF. The CDR3 DNA reads as TGTGCCAGTAGTATCCAAACCGGGGAGCTGTTTTTT. V gene TRBV19 combines with J gene TRBJ2-2, with unresolved D. V shed 3 bases and J shed 5 bases, with 4 bases lying between them. The germline V gene encodes CDR1 LNHDA and CDR2 SQIVND (reference sequence). The CDR3 is 12 amino acids.

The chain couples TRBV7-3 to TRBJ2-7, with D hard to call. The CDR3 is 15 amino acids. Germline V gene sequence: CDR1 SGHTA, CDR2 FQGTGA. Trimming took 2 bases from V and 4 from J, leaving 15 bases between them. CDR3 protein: CASSLVPDEAYEQYF. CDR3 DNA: TGTGCCAGCAGCTTAGTTCCGGACGAGGCGTACGAGCAGTACTTC.

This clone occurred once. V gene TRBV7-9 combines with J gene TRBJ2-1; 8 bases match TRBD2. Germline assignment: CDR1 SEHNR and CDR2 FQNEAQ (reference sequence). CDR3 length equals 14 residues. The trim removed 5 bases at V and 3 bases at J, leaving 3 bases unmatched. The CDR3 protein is CASSASGGYNEQFF. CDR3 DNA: TGTGCCAGCAGCGCCAGCGGGGGCTACAATGAGCAGTTCTTC.

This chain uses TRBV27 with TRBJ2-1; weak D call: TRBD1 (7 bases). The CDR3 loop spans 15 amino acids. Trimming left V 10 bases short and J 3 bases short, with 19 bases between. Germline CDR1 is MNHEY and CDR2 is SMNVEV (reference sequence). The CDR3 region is CATRGWDSRYNEQFF. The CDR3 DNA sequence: TGTGCCACCAGGGGGTGGGACTCTCGCTACAATGAGCAGTTCTTC.

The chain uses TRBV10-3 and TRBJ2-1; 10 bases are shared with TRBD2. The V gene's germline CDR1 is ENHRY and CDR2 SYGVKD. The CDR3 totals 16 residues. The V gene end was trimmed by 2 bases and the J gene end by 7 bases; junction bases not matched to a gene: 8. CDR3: CAISETPSGSYNEQFF. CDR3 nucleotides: TGTGCCATCAGTGAGACCCCTAGCGGGAGCTATAATGAGCAGTTCTTC.

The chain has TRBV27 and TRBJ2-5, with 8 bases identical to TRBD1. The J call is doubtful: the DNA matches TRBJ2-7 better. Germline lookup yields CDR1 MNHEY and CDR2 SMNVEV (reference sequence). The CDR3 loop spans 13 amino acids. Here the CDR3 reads CASSPGQAYEQYF. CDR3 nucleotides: TGTGCCAGCAGTCCGGGACAGGCCTACGAGCAGTACTTC.

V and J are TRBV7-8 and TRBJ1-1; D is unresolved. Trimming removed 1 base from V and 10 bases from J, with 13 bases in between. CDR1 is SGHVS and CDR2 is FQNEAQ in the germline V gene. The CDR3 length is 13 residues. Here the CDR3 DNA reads TGTGCCAGCAGCTTAGGGGGAGAAGTCGGAGCTTTCTTT. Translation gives CASSLGGEVGAFF.

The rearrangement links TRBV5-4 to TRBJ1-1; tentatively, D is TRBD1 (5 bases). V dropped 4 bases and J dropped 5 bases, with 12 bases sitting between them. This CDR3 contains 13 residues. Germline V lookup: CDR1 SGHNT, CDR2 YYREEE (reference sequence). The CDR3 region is CASSTMGRTEAFF. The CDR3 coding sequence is TGTGCCAGCAGCACCATGGGGCGGACTGAAGCTTTCTTT.

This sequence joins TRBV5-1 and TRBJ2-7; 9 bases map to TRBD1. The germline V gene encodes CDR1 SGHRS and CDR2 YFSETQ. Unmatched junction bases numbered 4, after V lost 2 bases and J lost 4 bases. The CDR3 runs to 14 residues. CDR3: CASSFRDREYEQYF. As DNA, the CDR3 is TGCGCCAGCAGCTTCCGGGACAGGGAATACGAGCAGTACTTC.

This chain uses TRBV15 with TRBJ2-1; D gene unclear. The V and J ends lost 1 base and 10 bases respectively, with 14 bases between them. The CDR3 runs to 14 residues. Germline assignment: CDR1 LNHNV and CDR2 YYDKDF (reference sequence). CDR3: CATSRGTKKGEQFF. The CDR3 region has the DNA TGTGCCACCAGCAGAGGCACTAAAAAGGGAGAGCAGTTCTTC.

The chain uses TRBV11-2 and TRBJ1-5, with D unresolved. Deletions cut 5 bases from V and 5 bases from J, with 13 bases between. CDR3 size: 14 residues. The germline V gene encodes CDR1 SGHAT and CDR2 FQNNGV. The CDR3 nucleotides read TGTGCCAGCAGCCATACCCCTGGGGATCAGCCCCAGCATTTT. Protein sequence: CASSHTPGDQPQHF.

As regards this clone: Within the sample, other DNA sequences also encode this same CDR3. In DNA, the CDR3 is TGTGCCAGCAGTTTAGGGCAGGGATATGGCTACACCTTC. Translating gives CASSLGQGYGYTF. The rearrangement links TRBV27 to TRBJ1-2, with D perhaps matching TRBD1 (5 bases). CDR3 size: 13 residues. The V and J ends lost 2 bases and 5 bases respectively, with 9 bases between them. The V gene's germline CDR1 is MNHEY and CDR2 SMNVEV (reference sequence).

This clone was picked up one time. The CDR3 region is CSVSPGQGARGYTF. The CDR3 nucleotides are TGCAGCGTCTCCCCGGGACAGGGGGCGCGGGGCTACACCTTC. The V gene is TRBV29-1, the J gene TRBJ1-2, with 12 nucleotides matching TRBD1. Germline-derived CDR1 and CDR2 are SQVTM and ANQGSEA. CDR3 length: 14 residues. V lost 6 bases, J lost 8 bases, and 10 bases stayed unmatched.

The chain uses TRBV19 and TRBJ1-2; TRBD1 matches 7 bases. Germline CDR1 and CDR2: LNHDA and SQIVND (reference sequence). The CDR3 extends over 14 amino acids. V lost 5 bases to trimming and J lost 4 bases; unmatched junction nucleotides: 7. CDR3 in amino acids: CASSAADRIYGYTF. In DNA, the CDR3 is TGTGCCAGTAGTGCCGCGGACAGGATCTATGGCTACACCTTC.

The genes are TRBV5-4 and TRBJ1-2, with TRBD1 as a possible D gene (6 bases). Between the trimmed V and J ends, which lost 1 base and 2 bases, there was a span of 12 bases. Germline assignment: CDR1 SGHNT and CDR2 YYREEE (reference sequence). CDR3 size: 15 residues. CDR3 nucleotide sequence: TGTGCCAGCAGCTTGTTTAAGGGGGAGAACTATGGCTACACCTTC. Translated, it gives CASSLFKGENYGYTF.

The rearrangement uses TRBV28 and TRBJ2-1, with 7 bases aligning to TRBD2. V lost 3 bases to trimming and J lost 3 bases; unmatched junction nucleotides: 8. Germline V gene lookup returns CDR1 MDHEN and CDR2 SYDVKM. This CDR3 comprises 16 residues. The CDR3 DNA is TGTGCCAGCAGTTTGGCCGGACTAGGGAACTACAATGAGCAGTTCTTC. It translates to CASSLAGLGNYNEQFF.